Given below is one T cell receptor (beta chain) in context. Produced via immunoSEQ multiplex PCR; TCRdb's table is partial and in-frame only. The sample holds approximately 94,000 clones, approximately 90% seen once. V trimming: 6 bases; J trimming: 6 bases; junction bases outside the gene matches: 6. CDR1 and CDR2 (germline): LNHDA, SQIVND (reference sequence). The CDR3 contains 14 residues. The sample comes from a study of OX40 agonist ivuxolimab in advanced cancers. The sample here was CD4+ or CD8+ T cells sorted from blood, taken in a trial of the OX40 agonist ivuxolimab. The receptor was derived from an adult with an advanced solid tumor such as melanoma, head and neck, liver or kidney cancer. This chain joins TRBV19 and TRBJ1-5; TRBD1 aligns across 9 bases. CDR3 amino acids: CASRMTGGSQPQHF. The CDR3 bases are TGTGCCAGTAGGATGACAGGGGGTAGTCAGCCCCAGCATTTT.